This T cell receptor (beta chain) was obtained from a study of blood T cells in healthy people across ages. This CDR3 spans 13 amino acids. Trimming shortened V by 1 base and J by 4 bases, and 7 bases separated the two germline ends. The germline CDR1 and CDR2 sequences are LNHNV and YYDKDF (reference sequence). Sample-barcoded 5' priming and a J-beta primer mix drove a second PCR of roughly 7 to 11 cycles. One entry per CDR3 protein, called by TCRdb with MiXCR from the 5' RACE reads. Of more than 1,400,000 distinct CDR3 sequences in the sample, about 43% are singletons; the top ten hold under 8%. Samples each had at least 6 micrograms of total RNA extracted.

V and J are TRBV15 and TRBJ1-2; no definite D call. This clonotype was sampled from a woman younger than 35 in good health. Material for sequencing was blood. The CDR3 region has the DNA TGTGCCACCAGCAGAGGGACGATCTATGGCTACACCTTC. Encoded protein: CATSRGTIYGYTF.